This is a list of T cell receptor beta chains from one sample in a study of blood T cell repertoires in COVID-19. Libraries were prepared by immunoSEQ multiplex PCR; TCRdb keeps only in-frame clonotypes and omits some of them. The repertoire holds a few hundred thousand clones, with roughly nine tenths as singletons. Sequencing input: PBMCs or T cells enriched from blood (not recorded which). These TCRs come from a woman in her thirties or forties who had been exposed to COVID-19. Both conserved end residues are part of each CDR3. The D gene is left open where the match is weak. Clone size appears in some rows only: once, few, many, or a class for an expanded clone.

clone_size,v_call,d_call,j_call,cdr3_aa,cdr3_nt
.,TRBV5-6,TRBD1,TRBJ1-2,CASSFDRETGYTF,TGTGCCAGCAGCTTTGACAGGGAAACGGGCTACACCTTC
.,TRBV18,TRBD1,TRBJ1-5,CASSPGTGDSNQPQHF,TGTGCCAGCTCACCGGGAACAGGGGATAGCAATCAGCCCCAGCATTTT
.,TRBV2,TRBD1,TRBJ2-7,CATRRDRGYSYEQYF,TGTGCCACGAGGAGGGACAGGGGTTATTCCTACGAGCAGTACTTC
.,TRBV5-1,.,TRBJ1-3,CASGSSGNTIYF,TGCGCCTCTGGCAGCTCTGGAAACACCATATATTTT
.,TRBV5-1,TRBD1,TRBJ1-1,CASSGRDRADTEAFF,TGCGCCAGCAGCGGGAGAGACAGGGCGGACACTGAAGCTTTCTTT
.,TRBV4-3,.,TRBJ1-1,CASSQDSGGNTEAFF,TGCGCCAGCAGCCAAGATAGCGGAGGAAACACTGAAGCTTTCTTT
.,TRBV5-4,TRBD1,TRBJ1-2,CASSLQGASGYTF,TGTGCCAGCAGCTTGCAGGGGGCGAGTGGCTACACCTTC
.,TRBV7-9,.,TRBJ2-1,CASSLGAVAGNEQFF,TGTGCCAGCAGTTTAGGGGCGGTCGCGGGCAATGAGCAGTTCTTC
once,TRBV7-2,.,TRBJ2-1,CASSLRGGENNEQFF,TGTGCCAGCAGCTTACGCGGCGGGGAGAACAATGAGCAGTTCTTC
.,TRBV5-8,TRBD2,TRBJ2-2,CASIGTSGHTGELFF,TGTGCCAGCATCGGGACTAGCGGTCACACCGGGGAGCTGTTTTTT
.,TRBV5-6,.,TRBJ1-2,CASSQSRRRRGYGYTF,TGTGCCAGCAGCCAATCACGTAGAAGGCGCGGCTATGGCTACACCTTC
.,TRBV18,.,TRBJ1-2,CASSPPGQPFNYGYTF,TGTGCCAGCTCACCCCCGGGACAACCTTTTAACTATGGCTACACCTTC
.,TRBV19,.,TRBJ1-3,CASSPYRAEFSGNTIYF,TGTGCCAGTAGCCCGTACAGGGCGGAATTCTCTGGAAACACCATATATTTT
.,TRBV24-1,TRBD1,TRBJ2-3,CATSDPGQGPDTQYF,TGTGCCACCAGTGACCCTGGACAGGGCCCAGATACGCAGTATTTT
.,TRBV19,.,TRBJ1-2,CASSRGDYGYTF,TGTGCCAGTAGCAGGGGAGACTATGGCTACACCTTC
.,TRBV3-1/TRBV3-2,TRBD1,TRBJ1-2,CASSRRQGRNYGYTF,TGTGCCAGCAGCCGAAGACAGGGGCGCAACTATGGCTACACCTTC
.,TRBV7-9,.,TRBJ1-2,CASSFRSTNYGYTF,TGTGCCAGCAGCTTTAGATCCACTAACTATGGCTACACCTTC
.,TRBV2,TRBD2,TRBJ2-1,CASTWGGSYNEQFF,TGTGCCAGCACTTGGGGGGGCTCCTACAATGAGCAGTTCTTC
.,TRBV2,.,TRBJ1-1,CASSGENTEAFF,TGTGCCAGCAGCGGGGAGAACACTGAAGCTTTCTTT
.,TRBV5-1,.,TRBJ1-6,CASSPGTYNSPLHF,TGCGCCAGCAGCCCCGGGACATATAATTCACCCCTCCACTTT
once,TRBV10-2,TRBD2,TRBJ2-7,CASETSGGSYEQYF,TGCGCCAGTGAAACTAGCGGGGGCTCCTACGAGCAGTACTTC
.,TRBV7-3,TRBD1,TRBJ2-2,CASRRSGTEAGELFF,TGTGCCAGCAGGAGGTCCGGGACAGAAGCCGGGGAGCTGTTTTTT
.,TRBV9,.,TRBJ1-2,CASSVEAGSAYGYTF,TGTGCCAGCAGCGTAGAGGCAGGGTCGGCCTATGGCTACACCTTC
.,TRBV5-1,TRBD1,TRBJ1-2,CASSPGQGAGYTF,TGCGCCAGCAGCCCGGGACAGGGGGCGGGCTACACCTTC
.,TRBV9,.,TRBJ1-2,CASSVLEGYGYTF,TGTGCCAGCAGCGTATTGGAGGGCTATGGCTACACCTTC
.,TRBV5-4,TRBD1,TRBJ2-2,CATRQGLNTGELFF,TGTGCCACAAGACAGGGGCTAAACACCGGGGAGCTGTTTTTT
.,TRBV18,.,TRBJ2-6,CASSPPQGGVLFGANVLTF,TGTGCCAGCTCACCACCCCAGGGTGGGGTATTGTTCGGGGCCAACGTCCTGACTTTC
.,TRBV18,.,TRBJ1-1,CASSPLETGSTEAFF,TGTGCCAGCTCACCGCTAGAAACAGGTTCCACTGAAGCTTTCTTT
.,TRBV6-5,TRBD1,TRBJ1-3,CASTTGQAAGNTIYF,TGTGCCAGCACTACCGGACAGGCGGCTGGAAACACCATATATTTT
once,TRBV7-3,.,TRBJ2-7,CAGSLTGGAYEQYF,TGTGCCGGCAGCTTAACTGGGGGCGCATACGAGCAGTACTTC
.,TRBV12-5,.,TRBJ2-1,CASGLVSGKGEIYTYNEQFF,TGTGCTAGTGGTTTGGTATCGGGAAAGGGAGAGATATATACCTACAATGAGCAGTTCTTC
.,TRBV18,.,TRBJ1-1,CASSPDSNTEAFF,TGTGCCAGCTCACCTGACTCTAACACTGAAGCTTTCTTT
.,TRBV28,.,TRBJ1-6,CASSWESSLSRSYNSPLHF,TGTGCCAGCAGTTGGGAGAGCTCACTGAGCCGCTCCTATAATTCACCCCTCCACTTT
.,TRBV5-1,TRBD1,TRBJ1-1,CASSRGQGFPEAFF,TGCGCCAGCAGCCGGGGACAGGGGTTTCCTGAAGCTTTCTTT
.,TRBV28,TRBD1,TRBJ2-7,CASRQGTYEQYF,TGTGCCAGCCGACAGGGAACCTACGAGCAGTACTTC
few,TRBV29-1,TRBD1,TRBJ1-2,CSAGGQGAGYTF,TGCAGCGCCGGGGGACAGGGCGCGGGCTACACCTTC
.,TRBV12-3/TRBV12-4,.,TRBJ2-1,CASSLLEYNEQFF,TGTGCCAGCAGCTTACTGGAGTACAATGAGCAGTTCTTC
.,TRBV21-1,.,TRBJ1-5,CASSGRSGGPSFSNQPQHF,TGTGCCAGCAGCGGGAGGTCGGGGGGTCCGTCTTTTAGCAATCAGCCCCAGCATTTT
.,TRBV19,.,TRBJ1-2,CASRTFGGNYGYTF,TGTGCCAGTAGAACGTTCGGGGGTAACTATGGCTACACCTTC
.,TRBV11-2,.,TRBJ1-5,CASSHSGLQQPQHF,TGTGCCAGCAGCCATAGTGGGTTACAGCAGCCCCAGCATTTT
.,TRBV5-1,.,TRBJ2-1,CASSGGNEQFF,TGCGCCAGCAGCGGAGGCAATGAGCAGTTCTTC